A single sample gave rise to the 4 T cell receptor beta chains below, sequenced in a study of coeliac disease. Some clones are missing from TCRdb's copy, which holds only in-frame ones; the method was immunoSEQ multiplex PCR. The sample shows about 3,000 clones, roughly 65% of them seen only once. The specimen sequenced was lymphocytes from the gut lamina propria. The receptors were gathered from a woman between 45 and 60 years old without celiac disease.

The V gene is TRBV27, the J gene TRBJ1-1, with TRBD1 matching over 7 bases. CDR1 and CDR2 from the germline V gene are MNHEY and SMNVEV (reference sequence). The CDR3 sequence is 13 residues long. Trimming removed 4 bases from V and 3 bases from J; junction bases left unmatched: 2. This CDR3 is CASSWTGDTEAFF. CDR3 coding DNA: TGTGCCAGCAGTTGGACAGGAGACACTGAAGCTTTCTTT.

The chain joins TRBV7-2 to TRBJ2-2; D is uncertain. The V and J ends lost 0 bases and 7 bases respectively, with 9 bases between them. Germline V gene sequence: CDR1 SGHTA, CDR2 FQGNSA. CDR3 size: 14 residues. The CDR3 DNA reads as TGTGCCAGCAGCTTAGCGCAAACTAACGGGGAGCTGTTTTTT. As protein: CASSLAQTNGELFF.

J is TRBJ2-1 and V is TRBV18; 10 bases fit TRBD1. The germline CDR1 and CDR2 sequences are KGHSH and LQKENI. J was trimmed by 7 bases and V by 3 bases; bases with no gene match: 3. This CDR3 spans 14 amino acids. The CDR3: CASSPGTGANEQFF. The DNA of the CDR3 is TGTGCCAGCTCACCCGGGACAGGGGCGAATGAGCAGTTCTTC. The variable domain in full, with the rest retrieved from reference TRBV18 and TRBJ2-1, is NAGVMQNPRHLVRRRGQEARLRCSPMKGHSHVYWYRQLPEEGLKFMVYLQKENIIDESGMPKERFSAEFPKEGPSILRIQQVVRGDSAAYFCASSPGTGANEQFFGPGTRLTVL.

This chain uses TRBV28 with TRBJ2-7, with 10 bases aligning to TRBD1. Per the germline V gene, CDR1 is MDHEN and CDR2 is SYDVKM. This CDR3 has 13 residues. The V segment lost 8 bases and the J segment 4 bases; nucleotides outside the gene matches: 5. The DNA of the CDR3 is TGTGCCAGCCTCGGGACAGGGGTTTACGAGCAGTACTTC. Translating it yields CASLGTGVYEQYF.